This passage covers 31 T cell receptor beta chains from one sample sequenced in a study of blood T cell repertoires in COVID-19. Method: immunoSEQ multiplex PCR; TCRdb's copy keeps in-frame clones and lacks some. The data contain around 160,000 clones, around 84% of them singletons. The sequencing input was peripheral blood. These receptors came from a man between 60 and 75 years old with active or convalescent COVID-19.

The rearrangement joins TRBV10-3 to TRBJ1-4, with D possibly matching TRBD1 (5 bases). Per germline, CDR1 ENHRY and CDR2 SYGVKD. The CDR3 is 14 residues long. V was pared by 3 bases and J by 5 bases, with 10 bases between. The CDR3 DNA follows: TGTGCCATCAGTGACCCCGACAGAAATGAAAAACTGTTTTTT. It yields the protein CAISDPDRNEKLFF.

The chain links TRBV28 to TRBJ2-1; D unresolved. From germline, CDR1 is MDHEN and CDR2 SYDVKM. This CDR3 has 11 amino acids. Trimming removed 5 bases from V and 9 bases from J, with 8 bases in between. The CDR3 nucleotides read TGTGCCAGCAGTCCCTACGGTGAGCAGTTCTTC. Its translation is CASSPYGEQFF. Using reference TRBV28 and TRBJ2-1 for the parts outside the CDR3, the full variable domain is DVKVTQSSRYLVKRTGEKVFLECVQDMDHENMFWYRQDPGLGLRLIYFSYDVKMKEKGDIPEGYSVSREKKERFSLILESASTNQTSMYLCASSPYGEQFFGPGTRLTVL.

This sequence joins TRBV7-6 and TRBJ2-7, with a weak D call TRBD1 (6 bases). Germline CDR1 and CDR2: SGHVS and FNYEAQ. The CDR3 length is 15 residues. V was shortened by 6 bases and J by 3 bases, with 18 bases between the two germline ends. The CDR3 DNA is TGTGCCAGCAGTTCACTCCAGGGGAAGGTCTACGAGCAGTACTTC. It specifies CASSSLQGKVYEQYF.

V usage is TRBV9 and J usage is TRBJ1-2; the D gene is possibly TRBD1 (6 bases). This CDR3 is 12 amino acids long. Trimming pared 4 bases from V and 5 bases from J, leaving 9 bases between. Germline values: CDR1 SGDLS, CDR2 YYNGEE. The CDR3 DNA reads as TGTGCCAGCAGCCCTCAGGGGTATGGCTACACCTTC. Its protein product is CASSPQGYGYTF.

The chain joins TRBV3-1 (or the pseudogene TRBV3-2) to TRBJ1-1; TRBD1 is a possible D gene (6 bases). Trimming stripped 3 bases from V and 1 base from J, with 12 bases between. CDR3 length: 15 residues. Germline assignment: CDR1 LGHDT and CDR2 YNNKEL (reference sequence). CDR3 bases: TGTGCCAGCAGCCATACCGGGACACCGAACACTGAAGCTTTCTTT. Encoded protein: CASSHTGTPNTEAFF.

This clone was recorded only once. This chain connects TRBV3-1 (or the pseudogene TRBV3-2) to TRBJ1-6; tentative D call: TRBD1 (6 bases). Germline V lookup: CDR1 LGHDT, CDR2 YNNKEL (reference sequence). The CDR3 has 17 residues. The germline V and J ends were trimmed by 1 base and 7 bases, with 17 bases remaining between them. CDR3 in DNA: TGTGCCAGCAGCCAAGGGTCTACAGGGACGATCAATTCACCCCTCCACTTT. It encodes CASSQGSTGTINSPLHF.

The chain links TRBV27 to TRBJ2-3; 11 bases are a match to TRBD2. V trimming: 6 bases; J trimming: 0 bases; junction bases outside the gene matches: 5. Germline values: CDR1 MNHEY, CDR2 SMNVEV (reference sequence). The CDR3 spans 16 residues. Here the CDR3 reads CASSPSGGWSTDTQYF. As DNA, the CDR3 is TGTGCCAGCAGCCCTAGCGGGGGGTGGAGCACAGATACGCAGTATTTT.

V gene TRBV19 combines with J gene TRBJ1-5; TRBD1 matches 7 bases. The CDR3 is 15 residues long. Germline V gives CDR1 LNHDA, CDR2 SQIVND (reference sequence). The V segment lost 7 bases and the J segment 7 bases; nucleotides outside the gene matches: 13. The CDR3 DNA follows: TGTGCCAGTACCGCAAGTGGCAGGGGGTGGCAGCCCCAGCATTTT. Amino acids: CASTASGRGWQPQHF.

This rearrangement joins TRBV12-3 or TRBV12-4 to TRBJ1-1; D unresolved. This CDR3 region has 13 residues. V lost 1 base to trimming and J lost 11 bases, with 14 bases between them. The CDR3 nucleotides are TGTGCCAGCAGTTTAGGTCCGGGTTTGAGGGCTTTCTTT. Its translation: CASSLGPGLRAFF.

The rearrangement uses TRBV12-3 or TRBV12-4 and TRBJ2-3; D remains unclear. The germline V and J ends were trimmed by 9 bases and 0 bases, with 10 bases remaining between them. This CDR3 comprises 13 residues. This CDR3 is CASSPLSTDTQYF. Written as DNA, the CDR3 is TGTGCCAGTTCGCCACTCAGCACAGATACGCAGTATTTT.

V and J are TRBV10-3 and TRBJ2-7; 10 nucleotides align to TRBD1. V trimming: 10 bases; J trimming: 7 bases; junction bases outside the gene matches: 13. The CDR3 is 14 amino acids. Germline V gene data show CDR1 as ENHRY and CDR2 as SYGVKD. CDR3 sequence reads: CATREGTGVDEQYF. In DNA form, the CDR3 reads TGTGCCACCCGGGAGGGGACAGGGGTCGATGAGCAGTACTTC.

This chain uses TRBV24-1 with TRBJ1-5, with D unclear. Germline V gene lookup returns CDR1 KGHDR and CDR2 SFDVKD. Trimming pared 7 bases from V and 6 bases from J, leaving 12 bases between. The CDR3 covers 13 residues. The CDR3 DNA reads TGTGCCACCAGAGAAGGGAGCCGTCAGCCCCAGCATTTT. Translating it yields CATREGSRQPQHF.

The chain carries TRBV12-3 or TRBV12-4 and TRBJ1-1, with D possibly being TRBD1 (6 bases). V lost 7 bases and J 2 bases, leaving 11 bases between the germline ends. The CDR3 loop spans 13 amino acids. The CDR3 region is CASTSGDNTEAFF. The CDR3 DNA reads TGTGCCAGCACCTCAGGGGATAACACTGAAGCTTTCTTT.

V gene TRBV11-1 combines with J gene TRBJ2-7, with a weak D call TRBD2 (6 bases). The CDR3 contains 15 residues. Germline V gene sequence: CDR1 SGHAT, CDR2 FQDESV (reference sequence). V lost 5 bases, J lost 3 bases, and 17 bases lay in between. CDR3 bases: TGTGCCAGCAGCCCTCGACTGGCGGGAATCTACGAGCAGTACTTC. Protein product: CASSPRLAGIYEQYF. Together with reference TRBV11-1 and TRBJ2-7, the CDR3 gives the full variable domain: EAEVAQSPRYKITEKSQAVAFWCDPISGHATLYWYRQILGQGPELLVQFQDESVVDDSQLPKDRFSAERLKGVDSTLKIQPAELGDSAMYLCASSPRLAGIYEQYFGPGTRLTVT.

The chain combines TRBV5-8 with TRBJ1-2; D is undetermined. Germline V CDR1 and CDR2: SGHTS, YDEGEE. Trimming took off 3 bases at V and 7 bases at J, with 19 bases between the two ends. CDR3 size: 15 residues. The CDR3 nucleotides are TGTGCCAGCAGCTATGACTCTGAACTGGGGAGTGGCTACACCTTC. Its protein is CASSYDSELGSGYTF.

The rearrangement uses TRBV3-1 (or the pseudogene TRBV3-2) and TRBJ1-4; 9 bases map to TRBD1. Germline V CDR1 and CDR2: LGHDT, YNNKEL (reference sequence). J was trimmed by 8 bases and V by 2 bases; bases with no gene match: 6. The CDR3 runs 15 residues. The CDR3 loop is CASSQRTGAQEKLFF. The DNA of the CDR3 is TGTGCCAGCAGCCAAAGGACAGGGGCTCAGGAAAAACTGTTTTTT.

The genes are TRBV3-1 (or the pseudogene TRBV3-2) and TRBJ2-7; D is perhaps TRBD2 (5 bases). The CDR3 runs 13 residues. Trimming removed 1 base at V and 6 bases at J, with 10 bases between. Germline V gives CDR1 LGHDT, CDR2 YNNKEL (reference sequence). Here the CDR3 reads CASSQGRGSEQYF. In DNA form, the CDR3 reads TGTGCCAGCAGCCAAGGCCGCGGGTCCGAGCAGTACTTC.

V gene TRBV2 combines with J gene TRBJ1-1; TRBD1 agrees at 7 bases. V was clipped by 3 bases and J by 0 bases; unmatched bases: 4. This CDR3 contains 15 residues. CDR1 and CDR2 (germline): SNHLY, FYNNEI. The CDR3 sequence: CASSEEGQMNTEAFF. The CDR3 DNA is TGTGCCAGCAGTGAGGAGGGACAGATGAACACTGAAGCTTTCTTT.

The chain links TRBV5-1 to TRBJ2-5; possibly TRBD1 for D (6 bases). The CDR3 consists of 11 residues. The germline gives CDR1 SGHRS, CDR2 YFSETQ. V dropped 2 bases and J dropped 9 bases, with 8 bases sitting between them. The CDR3 DNA reads as TGCGCCAGCAGCTTTCAGGGGCCCCAGTACTTC. Its translation: CASSFQGPQYF.

This clone has a count of ten or more. The rearrangement links TRBV5-1 to TRBJ2-5; TRBD2 aligns across 7 bases. Germline lookup yields CDR1 SGHRS and CDR2 YFSETQ. This CDR3 spans 16 amino acids. J gave up 1 base and V 4 bases, and 10 bases lay outside the gene matches. This CDR3 is CASSAQYSSGQETQYF. In DNA, the CDR3 is TGCGCCAGCAGCGCCCAATATTCTAGCGGCCAAGAGACCCAGTACTTC.

The chain has TRBV19 and TRBJ2-5; no clear D. This CDR3 region has 12 residues. The germline gives CDR1 LNHDA, CDR2 SQIVND (reference sequence). V was pared by 5 bases and J by 5 bases, with 9 bases between. CDR3 loop: CASSPPLETQYF. CDR3 nucleotide sequence: TGTGCCAGTAGTCCCCCCTTGGAGACCCAGTACTTC.

The chain uses TRBV28 and TRBJ2-7, with D perhaps TRBD1 (6 bases). From germline, CDR1 is MDHEN and CDR2 SYDVKM. With 9 bases removed from V and 2 bases from J, the gap between germline ends came to 20 bases. CDR3 length: 15 residues. The CDR3 spells CASTRPGHETYEQYF. The CDR3 region has the DNA TGTGCCAGTACCCGACCGGGACACGAGACCTACGAGCAGTACTTC.

This clone was seen a single time. The gene calls are TRBV24-1 and TRBJ2-3; no clear D. The ends were cut back, 6 bases at V and 1 base at J, with 10 bases in the middle. The CDR3 spans 14 residues. CDR1 and CDR2 from the germline V gene are KGHDR and SFDVKD. This chain's CDR3 is CATSQADGTDTQYF. CDR3 nucleotides: TGTGCCACCAGTCAGGCCGATGGCACAGATACGCAGTATTTT.

J is TRBJ1-3 and V is TRBV29-1, with 7 positions matching TRBD1. The CDR3 runs to 13 residues. Trimming took 6 bases from V and 4 from J; bases not matched to a gene: 6. The germline V gene encodes CDR1 SQVTM and CDR2 ANQGSEA. CDR3 DNA sequence: TGCAGCGTCGACGACAGGGTCGGAAACACCATATATTTT. Protein sequence: CSVDDRVGNTIYF.

The CDR3 is CASTHLDGSSTDTQYF. As DNA, the CDR3 is TGTGCCAGCACCCATTTGGACGGGAGTAGCACAGATACGCAGTATTTT. This chain connects TRBV11-2 to TRBJ2-3; possibly TRBD2 for D (6 bases). V was cut by 7 bases and J by 0 bases, with 17 bases left in between. The CDR3 is 16 residues long. CDR1 and CDR2 (germline): SGHAT, FQNNGV.

This rearrangement joins TRBV7-6 to TRBJ2-1; D is perhaps TRBD2 (6 bases). V dropped 5 bases and J dropped 0 bases, with 11 bases sitting between them. Germline V gene data show CDR1 as SGHVS and CDR2 as FNYEAQ. The length of the CDR3 is 15 residues. CDR3 protein: CASSKDGSSYNEQFF. In DNA, the CDR3 is TGTGCCAGCAGCAAGGACGGGAGCTCCTACAATGAGCAGTTCTTC.

A single count supports this clone. The chain couples TRBV3-1 (or the pseudogene TRBV3-2) to TRBJ1-2, with 9 bases identical to TRBD1. After removal of 3 bases from V and 5 bases from J, the junction contained 4 bases not matched to a gene. This CDR3 has 14 amino acids. Germline V CDR1 and CDR2: LGHDT, YNNKEL (reference sequence). The DNA for the CDR3 is TGTGCCAGCAGCCATATGGACAGGGGATATGGCTACACCTTC. Protein product: CASSHMDRGYGYTF.

The DNA for the CDR3 is TGTGCCAGCAGTGAAGGGACTAGCGAATCAGATACGCAGTATTTT. Protein: CASSEGTSESDTQYF. The V call is TRBV6-4, the J call TRBJ2-3, with 10 bases identical to TRBD2. The CDR3 consists of 15 residues. Germline loops: CDR1 MRHNA, CDR2 SNTAGT. The J segment lost 4 bases and the V segment lost 3 bases, leaving 4 bases of the junction unmatched.

The CDR3 loop is CSAQEDAYEQYF. In DNA form, the CDR3 reads TGCAGCGCCCAGGAGGACGCCTACGAGCAGTACTTC. The rearrangement uses TRBV29-1 and TRBJ2-7; possibly TRBD2 for D (5 bases). Germline CDR1 is SQVTM and CDR2 is ANQGSEA. The CDR3 totals 12 residues. Trimming cost V 7 bases and J 2 bases, with 12 bases left between them.

The gene calls are TRBV19 and TRBJ2-2; 10 bases fit TRBD1. Germline V gene sequence: CDR1 LNHDA, CDR2 SQIVND (reference sequence). The length of the CDR3 is 15 residues. Germline trimming cut 6 bases from V and 1 base from J; bases unmatched to any gene: 2. The CDR3 here is CASRGTGENTGELFF. CDR3 DNA sequence: TGTGCCAGTAGGGGGACAGGGGAGAACACCGGGGAGCTGTTTTTT.

As DNA, the CDR3 is TGTGCCAGCAGCTTGGTAAAACTACCCCAGGGCAATGAGCAGTTCTTC. Translating gives CASSLVKLPQGNEQFF. The rearrangement uses TRBV5-4 and TRBJ2-1, with a weak D call TRBD1 (5 bases). The CDR3 is 16 amino acids. In germline, CDR1 is SGHNT, CDR2 YYREEE (reference sequence). V lost 0 bases to trimming and J lost 6 bases, with 16 bases between them.